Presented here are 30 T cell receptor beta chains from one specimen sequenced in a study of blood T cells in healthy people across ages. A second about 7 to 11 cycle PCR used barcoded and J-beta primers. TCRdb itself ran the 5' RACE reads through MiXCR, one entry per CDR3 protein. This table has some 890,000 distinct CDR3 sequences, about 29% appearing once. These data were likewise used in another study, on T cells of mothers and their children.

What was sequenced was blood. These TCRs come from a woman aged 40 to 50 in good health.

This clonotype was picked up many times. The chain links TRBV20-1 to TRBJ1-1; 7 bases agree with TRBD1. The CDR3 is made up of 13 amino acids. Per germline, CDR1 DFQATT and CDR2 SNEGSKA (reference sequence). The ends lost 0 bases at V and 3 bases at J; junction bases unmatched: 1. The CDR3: CSAREDRDTEAFF. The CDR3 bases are TGCAGTGCTAGAGAAGACAGGGACACTGAAGCTTTCTTT.

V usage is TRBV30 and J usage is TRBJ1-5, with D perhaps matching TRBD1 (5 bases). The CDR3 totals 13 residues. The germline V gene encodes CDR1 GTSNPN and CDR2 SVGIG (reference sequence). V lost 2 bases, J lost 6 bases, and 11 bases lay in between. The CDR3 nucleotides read TGTGCCTGGAGTTCGGGGACCGGTCAGCCCCAGCATTTT. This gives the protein CAWSSGTGQPQHF.

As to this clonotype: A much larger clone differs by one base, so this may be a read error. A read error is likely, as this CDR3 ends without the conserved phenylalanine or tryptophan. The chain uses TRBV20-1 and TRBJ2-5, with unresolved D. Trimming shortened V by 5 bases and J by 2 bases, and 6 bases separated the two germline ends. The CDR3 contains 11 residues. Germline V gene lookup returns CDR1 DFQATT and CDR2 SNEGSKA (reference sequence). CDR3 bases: TGCAGTGCTCACTATCAAGAGACCCAGTACGTC. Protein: CSAHYQETQYV.

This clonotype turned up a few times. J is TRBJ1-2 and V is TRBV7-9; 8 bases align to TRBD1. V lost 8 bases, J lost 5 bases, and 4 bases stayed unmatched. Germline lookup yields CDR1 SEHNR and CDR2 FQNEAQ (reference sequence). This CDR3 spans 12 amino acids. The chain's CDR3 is CASEDRAYGYTF. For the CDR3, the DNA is TGTGCCAGCGAGGACAGGGCGTATGGCTACACCTTC.

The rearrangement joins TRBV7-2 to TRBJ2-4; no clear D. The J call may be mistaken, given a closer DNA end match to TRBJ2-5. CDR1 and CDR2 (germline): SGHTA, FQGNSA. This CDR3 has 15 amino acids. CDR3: CASSTMSGWRETQYF. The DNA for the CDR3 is TGTGCCAGCAGCACGATGAGTGGGTGGCGAGAGACCCAGTACTTC.

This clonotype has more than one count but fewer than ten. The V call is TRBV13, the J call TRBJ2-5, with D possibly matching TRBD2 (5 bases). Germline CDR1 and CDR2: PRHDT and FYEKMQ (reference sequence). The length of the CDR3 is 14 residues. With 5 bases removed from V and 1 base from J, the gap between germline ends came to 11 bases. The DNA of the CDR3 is TGTGCCAGCAGCGCCCGTGCGGGCCAAGAGACCCAGTACTTC. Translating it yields CASSARAGQETQYF.

This CDR3 reads CSAGWTGGFADTQYF. The DNA for the CDR3 is TGCAGTGCGGGCTGGACAGGGGGTTTTGCAGATACGCAGTATTTT. This chain uses TRBV20-1 with TRBJ2-3, with 10 nucleotides matching TRBD1. Looked up from germline, CDR1 is DFQATT and CDR2 is SNEGSKA (reference sequence). This CDR3 is 15 amino acids long. V shed 6 bases and J 4 bases; nucleotides not matched to a gene: 10.

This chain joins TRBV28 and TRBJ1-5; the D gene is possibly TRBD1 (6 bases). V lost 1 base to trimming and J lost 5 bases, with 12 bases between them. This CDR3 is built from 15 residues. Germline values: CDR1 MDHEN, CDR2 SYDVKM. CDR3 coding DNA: TGTGCCAGCAGTTTATATAGGGGGTCCGATCAGCCCCAGCATTTT. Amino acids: CASSLYRGSDQPQHF.

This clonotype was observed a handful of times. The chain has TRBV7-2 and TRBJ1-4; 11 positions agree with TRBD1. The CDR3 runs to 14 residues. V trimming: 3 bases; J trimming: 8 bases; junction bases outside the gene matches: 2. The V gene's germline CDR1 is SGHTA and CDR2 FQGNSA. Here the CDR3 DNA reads TGTGCCAGCAGCTTGGGACAGGGGGAAGAAAAACTGTTTTTT. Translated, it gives CASSLGQGEEKLFF.

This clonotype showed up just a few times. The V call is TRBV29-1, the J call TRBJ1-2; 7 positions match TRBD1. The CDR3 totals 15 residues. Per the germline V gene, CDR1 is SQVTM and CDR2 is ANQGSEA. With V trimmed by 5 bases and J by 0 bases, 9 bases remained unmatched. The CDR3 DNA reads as TGCAGCGTTCCCGACAGGGCTAGATCTAACTATGGCTACACCTTC. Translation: CSVPDRARSNYGYTF.

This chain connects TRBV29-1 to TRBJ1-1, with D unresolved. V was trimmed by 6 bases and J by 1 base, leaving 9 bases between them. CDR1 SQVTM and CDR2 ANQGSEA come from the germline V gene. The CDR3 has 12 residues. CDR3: CSVAPANTEAFF. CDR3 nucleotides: TGCAGCGTGGCCCCAGCGAACACTGAAGCTTTCTTT.

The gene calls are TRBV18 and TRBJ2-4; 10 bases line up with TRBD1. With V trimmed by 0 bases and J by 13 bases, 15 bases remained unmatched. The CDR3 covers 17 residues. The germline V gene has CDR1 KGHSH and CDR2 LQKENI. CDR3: CASSPPSGQGKYNEQYF. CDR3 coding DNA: TGTGCCAGCTCACCACCCTCGGGACAGGGGAAATACAATGAGCAGTACTTC.

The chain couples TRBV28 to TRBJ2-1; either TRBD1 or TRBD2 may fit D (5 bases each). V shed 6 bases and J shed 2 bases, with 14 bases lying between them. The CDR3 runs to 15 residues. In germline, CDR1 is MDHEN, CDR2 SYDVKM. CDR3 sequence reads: CASRENGAAYNEQFF. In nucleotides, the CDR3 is TGTGCCAGCAGAGAAAACGGGGCGGCCTACAATGAGCAGTTCTTC.

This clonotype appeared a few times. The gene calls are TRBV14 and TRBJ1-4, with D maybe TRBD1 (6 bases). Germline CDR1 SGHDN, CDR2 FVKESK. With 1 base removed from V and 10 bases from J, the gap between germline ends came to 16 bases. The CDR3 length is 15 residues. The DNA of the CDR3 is TGTGCCAGCAGCCAAGGAGGGGGACGGGTGACAAAACTGTTTTTT. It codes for CASSQGGGRVTKLFF.

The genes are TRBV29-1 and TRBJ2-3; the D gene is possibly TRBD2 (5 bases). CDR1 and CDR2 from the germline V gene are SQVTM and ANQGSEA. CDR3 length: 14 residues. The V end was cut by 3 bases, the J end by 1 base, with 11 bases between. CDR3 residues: CSVERAMGTDTQYF. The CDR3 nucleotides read TGCAGCGTTGAGCGGGCAATGGGCACAGATACGCAGTATTTT.

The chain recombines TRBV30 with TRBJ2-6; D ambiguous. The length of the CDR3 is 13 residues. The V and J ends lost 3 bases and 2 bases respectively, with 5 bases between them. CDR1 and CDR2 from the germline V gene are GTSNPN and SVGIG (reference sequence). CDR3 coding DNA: TGTGCCTGGAGGGTGACTGGGGCCAACGTCCTGACTTTC. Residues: CAWRVTGANVLTF.

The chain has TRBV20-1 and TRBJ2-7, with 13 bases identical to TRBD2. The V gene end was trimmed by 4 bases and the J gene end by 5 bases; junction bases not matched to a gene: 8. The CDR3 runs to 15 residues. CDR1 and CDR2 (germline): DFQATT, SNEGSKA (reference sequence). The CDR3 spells CSAIPGLAGPHEQYF. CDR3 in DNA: TGCAGTGCTATACCGGGACTAGCGGGGCCCCACGAGCAGTACTTC.

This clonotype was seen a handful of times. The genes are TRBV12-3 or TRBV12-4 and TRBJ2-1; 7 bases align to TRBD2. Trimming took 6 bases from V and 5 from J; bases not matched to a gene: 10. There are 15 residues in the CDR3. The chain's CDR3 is CASSPGLDRNNEQFF. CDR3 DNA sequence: TGTGCCAGCAGCCCTGGACTAGATCGGAACAATGAGCAGTTCTTC.

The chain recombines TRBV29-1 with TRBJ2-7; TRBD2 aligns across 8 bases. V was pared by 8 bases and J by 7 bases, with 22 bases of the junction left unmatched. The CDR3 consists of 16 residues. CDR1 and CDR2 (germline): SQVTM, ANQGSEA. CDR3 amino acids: CSSPKGAGGVGNEQYF. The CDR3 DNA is TGCAGCTCTCCGAAGGGCGCGGGGGGTGTGGGCAATGAGCAGTACTTC.

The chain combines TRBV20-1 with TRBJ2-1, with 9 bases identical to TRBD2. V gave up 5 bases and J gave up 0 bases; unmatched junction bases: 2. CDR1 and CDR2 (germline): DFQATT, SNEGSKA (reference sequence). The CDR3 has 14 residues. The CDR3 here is CSAVSGSSYNEQFF. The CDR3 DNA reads TGCAGTGCTGTTAGCGGGAGCTCCTACAATGAGCAGTTCTTC.

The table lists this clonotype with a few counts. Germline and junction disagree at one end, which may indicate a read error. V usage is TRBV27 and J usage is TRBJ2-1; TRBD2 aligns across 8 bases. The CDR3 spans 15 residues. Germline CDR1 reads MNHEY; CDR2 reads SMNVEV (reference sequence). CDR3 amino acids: CAGSSPETSGNEQFF. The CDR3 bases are TGTGCCGGCAGTTCCCCCGAAACTAGCGGCAATGAGCAGTTCTTC.

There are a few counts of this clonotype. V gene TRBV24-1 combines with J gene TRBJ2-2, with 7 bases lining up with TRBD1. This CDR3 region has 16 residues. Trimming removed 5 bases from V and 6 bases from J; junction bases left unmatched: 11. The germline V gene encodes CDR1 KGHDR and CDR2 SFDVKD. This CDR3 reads CATSAVRGPQSGELFF. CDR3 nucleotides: TGTGCCACCAGTGCCGTAAGGGGGCCCCAGTCCGGGGAGCTGTTTTTT.

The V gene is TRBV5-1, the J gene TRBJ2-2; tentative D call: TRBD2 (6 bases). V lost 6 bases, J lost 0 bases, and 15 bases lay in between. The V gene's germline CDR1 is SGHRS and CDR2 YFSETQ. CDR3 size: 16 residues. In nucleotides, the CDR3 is TGCGCCAGCACCAAGTCGAGACTAGCGAACACCGGGGAGCTGTTTTTT. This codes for CASTKSRLANTGELFF.

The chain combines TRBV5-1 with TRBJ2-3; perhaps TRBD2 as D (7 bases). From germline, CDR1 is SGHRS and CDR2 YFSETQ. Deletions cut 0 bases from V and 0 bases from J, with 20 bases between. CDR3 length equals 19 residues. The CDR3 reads CASSLVAGANGASTDTQYF. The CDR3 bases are TGCGCCAGCAGCTTGGTTGCGGGGGCCAACGGGGCTAGCACAGATACGCAGTATTTT.

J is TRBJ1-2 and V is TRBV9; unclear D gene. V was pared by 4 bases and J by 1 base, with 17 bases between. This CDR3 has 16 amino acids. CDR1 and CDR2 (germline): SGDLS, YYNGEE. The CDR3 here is CASSPAIGKFNYGYTF. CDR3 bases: TGTGCCAGCAGCCCTGCAATCGGGAAATTTAACTATGGCTACACCTTC.

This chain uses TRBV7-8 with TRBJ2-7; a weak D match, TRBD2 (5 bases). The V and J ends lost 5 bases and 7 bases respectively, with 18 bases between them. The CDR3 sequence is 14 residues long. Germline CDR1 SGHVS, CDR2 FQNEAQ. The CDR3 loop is CASSLIRGIYEQYF. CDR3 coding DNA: TGTGCCAGCAGCCTCATACGAGGGATTTATGAGCAGTACTTC. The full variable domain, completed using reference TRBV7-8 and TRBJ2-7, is GAGVSQSPRYKVAKRGQDVALRCDPISGHVSLFWYQQALGQGPEFLTYFQNEAQLDKSGLPSDRFFAERPEGSVSTLKIQRTQQEDSAVYLCASSLIRGIYEQYFGPGTRLTVT.

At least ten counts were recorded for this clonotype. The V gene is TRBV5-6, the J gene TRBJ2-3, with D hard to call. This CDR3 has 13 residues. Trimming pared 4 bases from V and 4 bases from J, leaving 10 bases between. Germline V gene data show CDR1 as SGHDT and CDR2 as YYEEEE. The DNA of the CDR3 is TGTGCCAGCAGCCAACCCCCAGCAGATACGCAGTATTTT. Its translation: CASSQPPADTQYF.

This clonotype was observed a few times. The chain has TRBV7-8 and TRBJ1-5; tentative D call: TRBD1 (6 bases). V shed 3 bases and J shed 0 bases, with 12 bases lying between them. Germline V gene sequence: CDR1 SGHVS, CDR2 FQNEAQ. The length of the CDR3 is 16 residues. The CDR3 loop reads CASSLEGVYSNQPQHF. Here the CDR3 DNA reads TGTGCCAGCAGCTTGGAGGGGGTGTATAGCAATCAGCCCCAGCATTTT.

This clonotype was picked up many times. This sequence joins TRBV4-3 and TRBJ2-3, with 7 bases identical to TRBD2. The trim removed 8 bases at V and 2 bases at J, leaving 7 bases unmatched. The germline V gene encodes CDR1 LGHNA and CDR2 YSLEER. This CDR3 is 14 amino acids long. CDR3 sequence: CASSDGGTTDTQYF. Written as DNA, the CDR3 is TGCGCCAGCTCGGACGGGGGGACCACAGATACGCAGTATTTT.

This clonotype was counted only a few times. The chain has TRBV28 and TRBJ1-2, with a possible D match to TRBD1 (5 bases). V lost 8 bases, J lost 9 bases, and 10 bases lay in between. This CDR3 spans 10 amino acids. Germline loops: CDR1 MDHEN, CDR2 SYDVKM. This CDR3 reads CASGGRSYTF. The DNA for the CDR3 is TGTGCCAGCGGGGGTCGTAGCTACACCTTC.